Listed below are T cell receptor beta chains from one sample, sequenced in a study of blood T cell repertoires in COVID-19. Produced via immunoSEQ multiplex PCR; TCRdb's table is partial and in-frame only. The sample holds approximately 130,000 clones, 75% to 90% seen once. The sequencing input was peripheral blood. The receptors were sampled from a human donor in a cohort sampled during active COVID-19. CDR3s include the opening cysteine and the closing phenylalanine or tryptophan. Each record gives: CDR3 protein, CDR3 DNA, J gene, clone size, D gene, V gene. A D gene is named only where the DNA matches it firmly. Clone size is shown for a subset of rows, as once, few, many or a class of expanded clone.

CDR3 protein: CASSLGWGQTSGANVLTF
CDR3 DNA: TGCGCCAGCAGCTTGGGGTGGGGACAAACTTCTGGGGCCAACGTCCTGACTTTC
J gene: TRBJ2-6
clone size: -
D gene: -
V gene: TRBV5-1

CDR3 protein: CASSFGLAGGRDTQYF
CDR3 DNA: TGTGCCAGCAGTTTTGGACTAGCGGGAGGACGAGATACGCAGTATTTT
J gene: TRBJ2-3
clone size: -
D gene: TRBD2
V gene: TRBV6-5

CDR3 protein: CASKGLQGDSGANVLTF
CDR3 DNA: TGTGCCAGCAAGGGACTACAGGGAGACTCTGGGGCCAACGTCCTGACTTTC
J gene: TRBJ2-6
clone size: -
D gene: -
V gene: TRBV9

CDR3 protein: CASSALAGASYNEQFF
CDR3 DNA: TGTGCCAGCAGCGCCCTAGCGGGTGCGTCCTACAATGAGCAGTTCTTC
J gene: TRBJ2-1
clone size: -
D gene: TRBD2
V gene: TRBV7-2

CDR3 protein: CASSLQGGSSLNEQFF
CDR3 DNA: TGTGCCAGCAGCCTTCAGGGCGGGAGTTCCCTCAATGAGCAGTTCTTC
J gene: TRBJ2-1
clone size: -
D gene: TRBD2
V gene: TRBV5-4

CDR3 protein: CASSPWGRGGETQYF
CDR3 DNA: TGTGCCAGCAGCCCTTGGGGTAGAGGGGGCGAGACCCAGTACTTC
J gene: TRBJ2-5
clone size: once
D gene: TRBD1
V gene: TRBV7-3

CDR3 protein: CASSYPGTGENEQYF
CDR3 DNA: TGTGCCAGCAGTTACCCCGGGACAGGGGAAAACGAGCAGTACTTC
J gene: TRBJ2-7
clone size: -
D gene: TRBD1
V gene: TRBV2

CDR3 protein: CATSLSGNTIYF
CDR3 DNA: TGTGCCACCAGTCTCTCTGGAAACACCATATATTTT
J gene: TRBJ1-3
clone size: -
D gene: -
V gene: TRBV12-3/TRBV12-4

CDR3 protein: CASSTGTGINQPQHF
CDR3 DNA: TGCGCCAGCAGTACCGGGACAGGGATAAACCAGCCCCAGCATTTT
J gene: TRBJ1-5
clone size: -
D gene: TRBD1
V gene: TRBV10-2

CDR3 protein: CASSQASRGNSYGYTF
CDR3 DNA: TGCGCCAGCAGCCAAGCCTCCAGGGGGAATTCCTATGGCTACACCTTC
J gene: TRBJ1-2
clone size: -
D gene: TRBD1
V gene: TRBV4-3

CDR3 protein: CASSIGGSSYNSPLHF
CDR3 DNA: TGTGCCAGCAGTATCGGGGGGAGCTCCTATAATTCACCCCTCCACTTT
J gene: TRBJ1-6
clone size: -
D gene: -
V gene: TRBV2

CDR3 protein: CASRSYREGGYYGYTF
CDR3 DNA: TGTGCCAGTAGGAGCTATCGAGAGGGGGGGTACTATGGCTACACCTTC
J gene: TRBJ1-2
clone size: -
D gene: -
V gene: TRBV19

CDR3 protein: CASSERSREEQFF
CDR3 DNA: TGTGCCAGCAGCGAAAGGAGCCGCGAAGAGCAGTTCTTC
J gene: TRBJ2-1
clone size: -
D gene: -
V gene: TRBV6-4

CDR3 protein: CSVSTGTNTEAFF
CDR3 DNA: TGCAGCGTCTCGACAGGGACCAACACTGAAGCTTTCTTT
J gene: TRBJ1-1
clone size: -
D gene: TRBD1
V gene: TRBV29-1

CDR3 protein: CASSFTSELEGAPAMNTEAFF
CDR3 DNA: TGTGCCAGCAGTTTTACTTCAGAGCTGGAGGGGGCGCCCGCCATGAACACTGAAGCTTTCTTT
J gene: TRBJ1-1
clone size: -
D gene: TRBD1
V gene: TRBV27

CDR3 protein: CASSQSSGRAWNTQYF
CDR3 DNA: TGTGCCAGCAGCCAATCTAGCGGGAGGGCCTGGAATACGCAGTATTTT
J gene: TRBJ2-3
clone size: -
D gene: TRBD2
V gene: TRBV7-2

CDR3 protein: CASSIEGTGGNQPQHF
CDR3 DNA: TGTGCCAGTAGTATAGAGGGGACAGGGGGGAATCAGCCCCAGCATTTT
J gene: TRBJ1-5
clone size: -
D gene: TRBD1
V gene: TRBV19

CDR3 protein: CSGGLAGVETQYF
CDR3 DNA: TGCAGCGGAGGACTAGCGGGAGTAGAGACCCAGTACTTC
J gene: TRBJ2-5
clone size: few
D gene: TRBD2
V gene: TRBV29-1

CDR3 protein: CASSKQGGTEAFF
CDR3 DNA: TGTGCCAGCAGCAAACAGGGGGGCACTGAAGCTTTCTTT
J gene: TRBJ1-1
clone size: -
D gene: TRBD1
V gene: TRBV2

CDR3 protein: CASSPTPPGSTNNYGYTF
CDR3 DNA: TGCGCCAGCAGCCCCACCCCCCCGGGGAGCACCAACAACTATGGCTACACCTTC
J gene: TRBJ1-2
clone size: -
D gene: -
V gene: TRBV5-1

CDR3 protein: CASSLAATGTEAFF
CDR3 DNA: TGTGCCAGCAGCTTAGCGGCGACAGGCACTGAAGCTTTCTTT
J gene: TRBJ1-1
clone size: -
D gene: -
V gene: TRBV7-9

CDR3 protein: CASSKGLAGFQETQYF
CDR3 DNA: TGTGCCAGCAGCAAGGGACTAGCGGGGTTTCAAGAGACCCAGTACTTC
J gene: TRBJ2-5
clone size: -
D gene: TRBD2
V gene: TRBV11-3

CDR3 protein: CASSPTSGLYNEQFF
CDR3 DNA: TGTGCCAGCAGTCCTACCAGCGGTCTTTACAATGAGCAGTTCTTC
J gene: TRBJ2-1
clone size: -
D gene: -
V gene: TRBV6-5

CDR3 protein: CAWSVRGRNYGYTF
CDR3 DNA: TGTGCCTGGAGTGTCAGGGGGCGGAACTATGGCTACACCTTC
J gene: TRBJ1-2
clone size: -
D gene: TRBD1
V gene: TRBV30

CDR3 protein: CASSLDGGGINTQYF
CDR3 DNA: TGTGCCAGCAGCTTGGACGGTGGGGGGATAAATACGCAGTATTTT
J gene: TRBJ2-3
clone size: -
D gene: -
V gene: TRBV5-4

CDR3 protein: CASSGLWGAVEETQYF
CDR3 DNA: TGTGCCAGCAGTGGGTTATGGGGCGCAGTGGAAGAGACCCAGTACTTC
J gene: TRBJ2-5
clone size: -
D gene: -
V gene: TRBV9

CDR3 protein: CATSTPTGDHQPQHF
CDR3 DNA: TGTGCCACCAGCACCCCGACAGGGGATCATCAGCCCCAGCATTTT
J gene: TRBJ1-5
clone size: -
D gene: TRBD1
V gene: TRBV15

CDR3 protein: CASSFGQGGEKLFF
CDR3 DNA: TGTGCCAGCAGCTTTGGGCAGGGTGGAGAAAAACTGTTTTTT
J gene: TRBJ1-4
clone size: -
D gene: -
V gene: TRBV5-5

CDR3 protein: CASSIGQISGANVLTF
CDR3 DNA: TGTGCCAGCAGTATAGGACAGATCTCTGGGGCCAACGTCCTGACTTTC
J gene: TRBJ2-6
clone size: -
D gene: -
V gene: TRBV6-2/TRBV6-3

CDR3 protein: CASSPRGAMNTEAFF
CDR3 DNA: TGTGCCAGCAGCCCCAGGGGGGCGATGAACACTGAAGCTTTCTTT
J gene: TRBJ1-1
clone size: -
D gene: TRBD1
V gene: TRBV6-2/TRBV6-3

CDR3 protein: CARPPKGATEAFF
CDR3 DNA: TGTGCCAGGCCGCCCAAGGGGGCCACTGAAGCTTTCTTT
J gene: TRBJ1-1
clone size: -
D gene: TRBD1
V gene: TRBV27

CDR3 protein: CASSQESVSGGTDTQYF
CDR3 DNA: TGCGCCAGCAGCCAAGAGTCAGTTAGCGGGGGCACAGATACGCAGTATTTT
J gene: TRBJ2-3
clone size: once
D gene: TRBD2
V gene: TRBV4-3

CDR3 protein: CASSAQGLTNTEAFF
CDR3 DNA: TGTGCCAGCAGTGCACAGGGCCTTACGAACACTGAAGCTTTCTTT
J gene: TRBJ1-1
clone size: -
D gene: -
V gene: TRBV7-6

CDR3 protein: CAWTGGGVYEQYF
CDR3 DNA: TGTGCCTGGACTGGCGGGGGGGTCTACGAGCAGTACTTC
J gene: TRBJ2-7
clone size: -
D gene: TRBD2
V gene: TRBV30

CDR3 protein: CASSLASGGIRISTDTQYF
CDR3 DNA: TGTGCCAGCTCACTGGCTTCCGGGGGGATTCGGATAAGCACAGATACGCAGTATTTT
J gene: TRBJ2-3
clone size: -
D gene: TRBD2
V gene: TRBV18

CDR3 protein: CASSLARPKTPTDTQYF
CDR3 DNA: TGCGCCAGCAGCTTAGCTAGGCCCAAGACCCCCACAGATACGCAGTATTTT
J gene: TRBJ2-3
clone size: once
D gene: -
V gene: TRBV5-1

CDR3 protein: CASSGGGDNYGYTF
CDR3 DNA: TGTGCCAGCAGCGGGGGGGGCGATAACTATGGCTACACCTTC
J gene: TRBJ1-2
clone size: few
D gene: -
V gene: TRBV25-1

CDR3 protein: CASSIDRGQGLGYGYTF
CDR3 DNA: TGTGCCAGTAGTATAGATCGAGGACAGGGCCTAGGCTATGGCTACACCTTC
J gene: TRBJ1-2
clone size: -
D gene: TRBD1
V gene: TRBV19

CDR3 protein: CASSKGLAGVYSYEQYF
CDR3 DNA: TGTGCCAGCAGCAAAGGCCTAGCGGGAGTATACTCCTACGAGCAGTACTTC
J gene: TRBJ2-7
clone size: -
D gene: -
V gene: TRBV21-1

CDR3 protein: CASSPAGGAVDTQYF
CDR3 DNA: TGTGCCAGCAGCCCCGCCGGGGGGGCCGTAGATACGCAGTATTTT
J gene: TRBJ2-3
clone size: -
D gene: TRBD2
V gene: TRBV11-2

CDR3 protein: CATSRDGVDTIYF
CDR3 DNA: TGTGCCACCAGCAGAGACGGGGTTGACACCATATATTTT
J gene: TRBJ1-3
clone size: once
D gene: -
V gene: TRBV15

CDR3 protein: CASKTGGGTDTQYF
CDR3 DNA: TGTGCCAGTAAGACAGGGGGCGGCACAGATACGCAGTATTTT
J gene: TRBJ2-3
clone size: -
D gene: TRBD1
V gene: TRBV19

CDR3 protein: CASSREGAQGSAFF
CDR3 DNA: TGTGCCAGCAGCCGCGAAGGAGCACAGGGGTCGGCTTTCTTT
J gene: TRBJ1-1
clone size: -
D gene: TRBD1
V gene: TRBV4-1

CDR3 protein: CASSQTRGFATNEKLFF
CDR3 DNA: TGTGCCAGCAGTCAAACGCGGGGTTTTGCAACTAATGAAAAACTGTTTTTT
J gene: TRBJ1-4
clone size: -
D gene: -
V gene: TRBV27